The text below deals with one T cell receptor (beta chain). No antigen is known for it. This entry belongs to a study of identifying expanded T cells in peripheral blood. Clones were read by immunoSEQ multiplex PCR, and TCRdb kept only the in-frame ones, dropping some. Of tens of thousands of clones listed, approximately 88% are singletons. During the collection period, no donor immune events like infections were recorded. Findings and limits, study-wide: Clone count variance between approximately two-week samples rose with total template count. About 1.3 clones differed between technical replicates, versus about 16 and 19 over time.

Germline V gene data show CDR1 as MNHNS and CDR2 as SASEGT. The CDR3 has 15 residues. Unmatched junction bases numbered 4, after V lost 4 bases and J lost 2 bases. V gene TRBV6-1 combines with J gene TRBJ2-2; TRBD1 matches 7 bases. Material: blood. The sequence was obtained from a person aged 18-70 years in good health. The CDR3 loop reads CASSATGVNTGELFF. The CDR3 coding sequence is TGTGCCAGCAGTGCTACAGGGGTTAACACCGGGGAGCTGTTTTTT.